This T cell receptor (beta chain) appears in the sequencing data of a study of cytomegalovirus exposure and HLA in healthy donors. This clone was picked up a small number of times. Its antigen is not identified. Points from the study as a whole: Most TCR beta V segments were productive about 90% or about 30% of the time in an earlier analysis. Some V segments could not be told apart, so they were left out, TRBV6-2 and TRBV6-3 among them.

CDR3 length: 16 amino acids. The trim removed 4 bases at V and 7 bases at J, leaving 10 bases unmatched. Per the germline V gene, CDR1 is SGHVS and CDR2 is FQNEAQ. 60 Vbeta and 13 Jbeta primers were used in PCR. Generated by immunoSEQ multiplex PCR, the TCRdb table keeps only in-frame clones and is missing some. Found here are about 150,000 clones, around three quarters of them singletons; the top ten hold around 3.6%. The V and J genes are TRBV7-8 and TRBJ1-5; 10 nucleotides match TRBD1. The specimen sequenced was PBMCs. This receptor was taken from a woman aged 40 to 55 in good health and CMV-seronegative. The DNA of the CDR3 is TGTGCCAGCAGCTCCCGACAGGGGGCGAATGGGCAGCCCCAGCATTTT. It yields the protein CASSSRQGANGQPQHF.